Below are 32 T cell receptor beta chains sequenced from a single sample in a study of T-cell reconstitution after alpha-beta-depleted transplantation in children (dated by TCRdb to about 2016). The protocol used for the library was PCR. Sequencing was carried out with an Illumina HiSeq 2500. To normalize quantification of the TCRbeta repertoire, the TCR libraries were built with molecular barcoding that relied on unique molecular identifiers. The public reads were quality trimmed at Q25 with fastp and then assembled into clones with MiXCR by TCRdb, keeping productive beta chains. Each CDR3 protein appears once, grouped with its most common genes and DNA. The sample data list around 700,000 distinct CDR3 sequences, and about an eighth of these were observed just once. 0.79% of the sample is taken by the ten largest. The meaning of the sample's treatment or condition label: allogeneic hematopoietic cell transplantation with graft depleted of TCRalphabeta T cells and CD19 B cells.

The material was PBMCs, obtained before TCRalphabeta/CD19-depleted stem cell transplant. The source is a girl aged 2-10 years with congenital amegakaryocytic thrombocytopenia, due to receive a stem cell transplant.

This clonotype was picked up a small number of times. The chain has TRBV7-3 and TRBJ2-7, with D hard to call. The CDR3 runs 14 residues. From germline, CDR1 is SGHTA and CDR2 FQGTGA. V lost 3 bases, J lost 2 bases, and 11 bases lay in between. CDR3 bases: TGTGCCAGCAGCTTGGACGGAGCAACCTACGAGCAGTACTTC. It encodes CASSLDGATYEQYF.

This clonotype came up many times. V usage is TRBV12-3 or TRBV12-4 and J usage is TRBJ2-5; no reliable D call. Trimming shortened V by 3 bases and J by 0 bases, and 20 bases separated the two germline ends. This CDR3 contains 18 residues. CDR3 nucleotide sequence: TGTGCCAGCAGTTTCGGGCAGTCCTACCGTTGGTACCAAGAGACCCAGTACTTC. Its protein product is CASSFGQSYRWYQETQYF.

This CDR3 reads CSARTSGMVQFF. As DNA, the CDR3 is TGCAGTGCAAGGACTAGCGGGATGGTGCAGTTCTTC. The V gene is TRBV20-1, the J gene TRBJ2-1, with TRBD2 matching over 12 bases. Germline CDR1 reads DFQATT; CDR2 reads SNEGSKA (reference sequence). This CDR3 is 12 amino acids long. Trimming cost V 6 bases and J 12 bases; bases outside gene matches: 6.

This clonotype was observed at least ten times. Here the CDR3 DNA reads TGCGCCAGCAGCTTGGCCTCGGCCAGAAACACCGGGGAGCTGTTTTTT. Residues: CASSLASARNTGELFF. The J gene is TRBJ2-2, the V gene TRBV5-1, with no clear D. CDR3 length: 16 amino acids. V was clipped by 0 bases and J by 2 bases, with 11 bases between them. Per the germline V gene, CDR1 is SGHRS and CDR2 is YFSETQ.

The table lists this clonotype with many counts. This chain links TRBV5-1 with TRBJ1-1; D is ambiguous. Deletions cut 3 bases from V and 0 bases from J, with 15 bases between. The CDR3 covers 16 residues. CDR1 is SGHRS, CDR2 YFSETQ, per germline. Written as DNA, the CDR3 is TGCGCCAGCAGCTCAGCGGTGGGGAATATGAACACTGAAGCTTTCTTT. The encoded protein is CASSSAVGNMNTEAFF.

The CDR3 is CATSDFRAGVHYEQFF. CDR3 DNA: TGTGCCACCAGTGATTTCCGAGCGGGAGTCCACTATGAGCAGTTCTTC. The chain links TRBV24-1 to TRBJ2-1; TRBD2 agrees at 8 bases. The J segment lost 8 bases and the V segment lost 1 base, leaving 9 bases of the junction unmatched. This CDR3 has 16 amino acids. In germline, CDR1 is KGHDR, CDR2 SFDVKD.

The rearrangement joins TRBV18 to TRBJ2-7, with D perhaps being TRBD1 or TRBD2 (5 bases each). The germline gives CDR1 KGHSH, CDR2 LQKENI. Trimming took off 4 bases at V and 5 bases at J, with 15 bases between the two ends. This CDR3 region has 14 residues. CDR3 sequence: CASSLTRGADEQYF. CDR3 DNA: TGTGCCAGCTCACTGACGAGAGGGGCGGACGAGCAGTACTTC.

This clonotype was counted between two and nine times. This rearrangement joins TRBV7-9 to TRBJ2-7; D possibly corresponds to TRBD2 (5 bases). Trimming cost V 8 bases and J 1 base, with 18 bases left between them. Germline CDR1 reads SEHNR; CDR2 reads FQNEAQ (reference sequence). The CDR3 is 15 amino acids. CDR3 sequence reads: CASGFRGSASYEQYF. The CDR3 nucleotides are TGTGCCAGCGGGTTTCGGGGTAGCGCTTCCTACGAGCAGTACTTC.

This clonotype was counted a few times. The CDR3 region is CASSLFAGESSYEQYF. The DNA of the CDR3 is TGTGCCAGCAGTTTATTCGCGGGAGAAAGCTCCTACGAGCAGTACTTC. This chain connects TRBV27 to TRBJ2-7; 7 bases match TRBD2. J was trimmed by 0 bases and V by 1 base; bases with no gene match: 6. CDR3 length: 16 amino acids. CDR1 and CDR2 (germline): MNHEY, SMNVEV (reference sequence).

A few counts support this clonotype. The chain carries TRBV7-9 and TRBJ1-1; D gene uncertain. The CDR3 sequence is 15 residues long. Between the trimmed V and J ends, which lost 4 bases and 0 bases, there was a span of 12 bases. CDR1 and CDR2 from the germline V gene are SEHNR and FQNEAQ (reference sequence). CDR3 sequence (DNA): TGTGCCAGCAGCTCCAACCCAGCCATGAACACTGAAGCTTTCTTT. Translated, it gives CASSSNPAMNTEAFF.

This clonotype appeared many times. This rearrangement joins TRBV12-3 or TRBV12-4 to TRBJ2-3; D is uncertain. This CDR3 contains 16 residues. V was pared by 1 base and J by 3 bases, with 14 bases between. The CDR3 coding sequence is TGTGCCAGCAGTTTAGGAGGATCGCCCCGAACAGATACGCAGTATTTT. It is translated as CASSLGGSPRTDTQYF.

This clonotype was observed a handful of times. V gene TRBV20-1 combines with J gene TRBJ2-1; weak D call: TRBD2 (5 bases). The CDR3 length is 12 residues. Between the trimmed V and J ends, which lost 6 bases and 6 bases, there was a span of 12 bases. Germline V CDR1 and CDR2: DFQATT, SNEGSKA (reference sequence). The CDR3 DNA is TGCAGTGCGAAGGGAGTGCCCAATGAGCAGTTCTTC. Protein product: CSAKGVPNEQFF.

V usage is TRBV21-1 and J usage is TRBJ1-2. TRBV21-1 is classified as a pseudogene. This CDR3 is 14 amino acids long. CDR3 nucleotide sequence: TGTGCCAGCAGGTGGGACGGCGCTAACTATGGCTACACCTTC. Translating it yields CASRWDGANYGYTF.

This clonotype was observed at least ten times. The chain is built from TRBV20-1 and TRBJ2-5; TRBD2 matches at 9 bases. The CDR3 loop spans 15 amino acids. In germline, CDR1 is DFQATT, CDR2 SNEGSKA (reference sequence). J gave up 0 bases and V 6 bases, and 8 bases lay outside the gene matches. Here the CDR3 reads CSAPPSGDYQETQYF. The CDR3 DNA reads as TGCAGTGCCCCCCCTAGCGGGGATTACCAAGAGACCCAGTACTTC.

This chain uses TRBV11-2 with TRBJ2-2, with D maybe TRBD2 (6 bases). Germline V gene lookup returns CDR1 SGHAT and CDR2 FQNNGV. The CDR3 runs 14 residues. With 7 bases removed from V and 6 bases from J, the gap between germline ends came to 15 bases. This CDR3 reads CASKNTPSAGELFF. CDR3 DNA sequence: TGTGCCAGCAAAAACACCCCTAGCGCCGGGGAGCTGTTTTTT.

This clonotype was picked up a small number of times. V is TRBV14 and J is TRBJ2-7; tentative D call: TRBD1 (6 bases). The CDR3 consists of 15 residues. Germline V CDR1 and CDR2: SGHDN, FVKESK. Trimming removed 2 bases at V and 4 bases at J, with 15 bases between. DNA of the CDR3: TGTGCCAGCAGCCAACACACAGGGTGGAGGTACGAGCAGTACTTC. This translates into CASSQHTGWRYEQYF.

This clonotype was seen more than once but under ten times. J is TRBJ2-5 and V is TRBV5-1; 10 bases fit TRBD2. V shed 2 bases, J shed 3 bases, and the junction held 7 bases outside the gene matches. CDR1 is SGHRS, CDR2 YFSETQ, per germline. The CDR3 is 16 residues long. CDR3 sequence: CASSFWASGSEETQYF. CDR3 nucleotides: TGCGCCAGCAGCTTTTGGGCTAGCGGGAGTGAAGAGACCCAGTACTTC.

This clonotype was recorded at least ten times. This chain connects TRBV20-1 to TRBJ2-4; D is undetermined. Trimming took 0 bases from V and 0 from J, leaving 9 bases between them. Germline V lookup: CDR1 DFQATT, CDR2 SNEGSKA (reference sequence). This CDR3 spans 15 amino acids. DNA for the CDR3: TGCAGTGCTAGAGATGTCACGAGAGCCAAAAACATTCAGTACTTC. Amino acid sequence: CSARDVTRAKNIQYF.

The table lists this clonotype with a few counts. The chain combines TRBV10-3 with TRBJ1-1; D is perhaps TRBD1 (6 bases). The CDR3 consists of 14 residues. Germline assignment: CDR1 ENHRY and CDR2 SYGVKD. Trimming stripped 3 bases from V and 2 bases from J, with 10 bases between. CDR3: CAISDPDRNTEAFF. DNA for the CDR3: TGTGCCATCAGTGACCCGGACAGAAACACTGAAGCTTTCTTT.

The sample holds many counts of this clonotype. The chain uses TRBV20-1 and TRBJ2-6; no firm D call. Trimming took 1 base from V and 3 from J, leaving 1 base between them. The CDR3 sequence is 12 residues long. CDR1 and CDR2 (germline): DFQATT, SNEGSKA (reference sequence). Written as DNA, the CDR3 is TGCAGTGCTAGAGGTGGGGCCAACGTCCTGACTTTC. Protein: CSARGGANVLTF.

The chain joins TRBV6-1 to TRBJ2-1; 15 nucleotides agree with TRBD2. The V segment lost 5 bases and the J segment 1 base; nucleotides outside the gene matches: 9. The germline CDR1 and CDR2 sequences are MNHNS and SASEGT. The CDR3 loop spans 19 amino acids. CDR3 region: CASSLPPGLAGGSYNEQFF. The CDR3 nucleotides read TGTGCCAGCAGTCTTCCTCCGGGACTAGCGGGAGGTTCCTACAATGAGCAGTTCTTC.

This clonotype was seen many times. V is TRBV4-2 and J is TRBJ1-1; D not resolved. The CDR3 consists of 13 residues. V was shortened by 0 bases and J by 3 bases, with 5 bases between the two germline ends. In germline, CDR1 is LGHNA, CDR2 YNFKEQ. This chain's CDR3 is CASSQDGDTEAFF. The CDR3 DNA follows: TGTGCCAGCAGCCAAGACGGGGACACTGAAGCTTTCTTT.

There are many counts of this clonotype. V gene TRBV12-3 or TRBV12-4 combines with J gene TRBJ2-1; no firm D call. V lost 4 bases and J lost 9, with 16 bases in between. CDR3 length: 14 residues. The CDR3 DNA is TGTGCCAGCAGTTATCTATTTTCGCGAGCTGAGCAGTTCTTC. Its protein is CASSYLFSRAEQFF.

This clonotype was counted ten times or more. V is TRBV10-3 and J is TRBJ2-4; 7 nucleotides line up with TRBD2. The germline gives CDR1 ENHRY, CDR2 SYGVKD. V lost 4 bases and J lost 0; bases outside the gene matches: 9. CDR3 size: 17 residues. CDR3 sequence reads: CAISVSGLEIAKNIQYF. The CDR3 bases are TGTGCCATCAGTGTGTCCGGACTAGAGATAGCCAAAAACATTCAGTACTTC.

This clonotype was seen repeatedly, ten times or more. This chain joins TRBV12-3 or TRBV12-4 and TRBJ2-2; D gene uncertain. The V end lost 5 bases, the J end lost 7 bases, and 8 bases lay between the germline ends. The CDR3 has 12 residues. Here the CDR3 reads CASSQADGELFF. CDR3 sequence (DNA): TGTGCCAGCAGTCAAGCCGACGGGGAGCTGTTTTTT.

In its sample, this clonotype was seen many times. The chain carries TRBV20-1 and TRBJ2-1; perhaps TRBD2 as D (5 bases). This CDR3 contains 14 residues. Germline V gene lookup returns CDR1 DFQATT and CDR2 SNEGSKA (reference sequence). Between the trimmed V and J ends, which lost 1 base and 8 bases, there was a span of 15 bases. The DNA of the CDR3 is TGCAGTGCTAGAGCTAGGCCCGGGATAGATGAGCAGTTCTTC. Its translation is CSARARPGIDEQFF.

The chain recombines TRBV2 with TRBJ2-1; D is undetermined. The V end lost 2 bases, the J end lost 5 bases, and 7 bases lay between the germline ends. The CDR3 is made up of 13 amino acids. Per germline, CDR1 SNHLY and CDR2 FYNNEI. CDR3 bases: TGTGCCAGCAGTGAATGGCTTGACAATGAGCAGTTCTTC. Protein sequence: CASSEWLDNEQFF.

This clonotype has only a few counts. This chain links TRBV5-1 with TRBJ1-3; D is unresolved. Germline lookup yields CDR1 SGHRS and CDR2 YFSETQ. The V end was cut by 4 bases, the J end by 0 bases, with 11 bases between. There are 15 residues in the CDR3. DNA for the CDR3: TGCGCCAGCAGCATCAACGGTGACTCTGGAAACACCATATATTTT. Protein: CASSINGDSGNTIYF.

This clonotype was recorded at least ten times. This chain uses TRBV4-1 with TRBJ2-3; 11 nucleotides agree with TRBD1. J gave up 4 bases and V 6 bases, and 12 bases lay outside the gene matches. Germline CDR1 and CDR2: MGHRA and YSYEKL. This CDR3 has 17 amino acids. Here the CDR3 DNA reads TGCGCCAGCAGAAGGACAGGGGGCTCCGATAGCCCAGATACGCAGTATTTT. Its translation is CASRRTGGSDSPDTQYF.

This clonotype has ten or more counts. This chain connects TRBV18 to TRBJ1-2, with a tentative D call TRBD1 (5 bases). The CDR3 length is 13 residues. V lost 3 bases, J lost 4 bases, and 9 bases lay in between. Germline CDR1 KGHSH, CDR2 LQKENI. Written as DNA, the CDR3 is TGTGCCAGCTCACCTGACAGAGCCTATGGCTACACCTTC. It encodes CASSPDRAYGYTF.

This clonotype was detected many times. The chain is built from TRBV5-1 and TRBJ2-3, with 9 bases that match TRBD2. V gave up 6 bases and J gave up 6 bases; unmatched junction bases: 8. CDR3 length equals 14 residues. The germline CDR1 and CDR2 sequences are SGHRS and YFSETQ. CDR3 sequence (DNA): TGCGCCAGCAACCGGGACAGCGGGAGGGATACGCAGTATTTT. Translating gives CASNRDSGRDTQYF.

This clonotype was observed many times. V is TRBV29-1 and J is TRBJ2-7, with D possibly matching TRBD1 (6 bases). The germline gives CDR1 SQVTM, CDR2 ANQGSEA. The CDR3 runs to 12 residues. Trimming shortened V by 4 bases and J by 3 bases, and 10 bases separated the two germline ends. CDR3 sequence: CSVASGVYEQYF. Written as DNA, the CDR3 is TGCAGCGTTGCGTCAGGGGTCTACGAGCAGTACTTC.